The rows below give T cell receptor beta chains drawn from one sample of a study of cytomegalovirus exposure and HLA in healthy donors. The table came from immunoSEQ multiplex PCR; TCRdb's copy has only in-frame clones and leaves some out. The sample holds 100,000 to 150,000 clones, about four fifths seen once. The specimen sequenced was PBMCs. The receptors were gathered from a man aged 25 to 40 in good health and CMV-seronegative. The CDR3 runs from the conserved cysteine through the conserved F or W. Fields, in order: V gene, J gene, clone size, D gene, CDR3 DNA, CDR3 protein. A D gene is named only where the DNA matches it firmly. Some rows mark clone size as missing; the rest say once, few, many or name a class of expanded clone.

V: TRBV4-1
J: TRBJ2-1
size: -
D: -
DNA: TGCGCCAGCAGCCAAGGTACGGAGTCCCTCCGCTCCTACAATGAGCAGTTCTTC
CDR3: CASSQGTESLRSYNEQFF

V: TRBV6-1
J: TRBJ2-1
size: few
D: -
DNA: TGTGCCAGCAATCAGGCGTACAATGAGCAGTTCTTC
CDR3: CASNQAYNEQFF

V: TRBV7-9
J: TRBJ1-3
size: -
D: -
DNA: TGTGCCAGCAGCTTAGGGACAGCTGGGAACACCATATATTTT
CDR3: CASSLGTAGNTIYF

V: TRBV6-6
J: TRBJ2-7
size: once
D: TRBD1
DNA: TGTGCCAGCAGTTACTCCGGACAGGGGCCCTACGAGCAGTACTTC
CDR3: CASSYSGQGPYEQYF

V: TRBV7-9
J: TRBJ1-1
size: -
D: TRBD1
DNA: TGTGCCACCGTCGGGACAGGGCTTACGGCTTTCTTT
CDR3: CATVGTGLTAFF

V: TRBV5-1
J: TRBJ1-1
size: once
D: -
DNA: TGCGCCAGCAGCTTGGATTTGGGCTACACTGAAGCTTTCTTT
CDR3: CASSLDLGYTEAFF

V: TRBV7-6
J: TRBJ1-2
size: -
D: TRBD1
DNA: TGTGCCAGCAGCATGACAGGGGCGGAAGGCTACACCTTC
CDR3: CASSMTGAEGYTF

V: TRBV7-6
J: TRBJ2-7
size: -
D: -
DNA: TGTGCCAGCAGCTTACTGGCAGGGGCAAGTTACGAGCAGTACTTC
CDR3: CASSLLAGASYEQYF

V: TRBV30
J: TRBJ1-4
size: few
D: TRBD1
DNA: TGTGCCTGGACGACAGGGATGAAGGCTAATGAAAAACTGTTTTTT
CDR3: CAWTTGMKANEKLFF

V: TRBV6-5
J: TRBJ1-6
size: -
D: TRBD1
DNA: TGTGCCAGCACCCCGGACAGGGGGAATTCACCCCTCCACTTT
CDR3: CASTPDRGNSPLHF

V: TRBV5-4
J: TRBJ1-3
size: -
D: TRBD1
DNA: TGTGCCAGCAGCGAGGGGGGGGGACAGGCCTCTGGAAACACCATATATTTT
CDR3: CASSEGGGQASGNTIYF

V: TRBV27
J: TRBJ2-7
size: -
D: TRBD1
DNA: TGTGCCAGCAGCCTGACAGGGTTTGGGGAGCAGTACTTC
CDR3: CASSLTGFGEQYF

V: TRBV6-6
J: TRBJ2-7
size: -
D: TRBD1
DNA: TGTGCCAGCAGTCGACAGGGGGTCTACGAGCAGTACTTC
CDR3: CASSRQGVYEQYF

V: TRBV4-3
J: TRBJ2-7
size: -
D: -
DNA: TGCGCCAGCAGCCAATGGAGGGGCTACGAGCAGTACTTC
CDR3: CASSQWRGYEQYF

V: TRBV7-8
J: TRBJ1-5
size: -
D: -
DNA: TGTGCCAGCAGCTTAGCCCGGTCAGGGTTGAGGCAGCCCCAGCATTTT
CDR3: CASSLARSGLRQPQHF

V: TRBV29-1
J: TRBJ2-7
size: few
D: -
DNA: TGCAGCGCCTCGGTCGGGGGATCCTACGAGCAGTACTTC
CDR3: CSASVGGSYEQYF

V: TRBV28
J: TRBJ2-2
size: -
D: -
DNA: TGTGCCAGCAGTTTGGCCAGGTGGGGGGGCCGGAACACCGGGGAGCTGTTTTTT
CDR3: CASSLARWGGRNTGELFF

V: TRBV11-3
J: TRBJ2-1
size: -
D: TRBD2
DNA: TGTGCCAGCAGCTTAATAGCGGGAGTCTCCTACAATGAGCAGTTCTTC
CDR3: CASSLIAGVSYNEQFF

V: TRBV4-1
J: TRBJ2-3
size: -
D: TRBD2
DNA: TGCGCCAGCAGCCAAAGGCCCCGGACTAGCGGGAGCACAGATACGCAGTATTTT
CDR3: CASSQRPRTSGSTDTQYF

V: TRBV6-5
J: TRBJ1-3
size: -
D: TRBD1
DNA: TGTGCCAGCAGGGGACAGGGCGGAAACACCATATATTTT
CDR3: CASRGQGGNTIYF

V: TRBV30
J: TRBJ1-5
size: -
D: -
DNA: TGTGCCTGGACCCCAGCGGGCAATCAGCCCCAGCATTTT
CDR3: CAWTPAGNQPQHF

V: TRBV5-5
J: TRBJ2-3
size: -
D: TRBD1
DNA: TGTGCCAGCAGCTTCCCGGGACAGGGCACAGATACGCAGTATTTT
CDR3: CASSFPGQGTDTQYF

V: TRBV11-2
J: TRBJ2-1
size: -
D: TRBD2
DNA: TGTGCCAGCAGCCCGCAGACTAGCGGGGGCCCTATATACAATGAGCAGTTCTTC
CDR3: CASSPQTSGGPIYNEQFF

V: TRBV4-2
J: TRBJ2-2
size: -
D: -
DNA: TGTGCCAGCAGCCAAGACTACACCGGGGAGCTGTTTTTT
CDR3: CASSQDYTGELFF

V: TRBV4-1
J: TRBJ2-7
size: -
D: TRBD1
DNA: TGCGCCAGCAGCCATCGGGACAGTACCTACGAGCAGTACTTC
CDR3: CASSHRDSTYEQYF

V: TRBV27
J: TRBJ2-1
size: -
D: TRBD1
DNA: TGTGCCAGCAGTTTCAGGGGGACCTCCTCCTACAATGAGCAGTTCTTC
CDR3: CASSFRGTSSYNEQFF

V: TRBV7-7
J: TRBJ1-2
size: once
D: TRBD1
DNA: TGTGCTAGCAGCTTAGTTGGACAGGGGGCGCGTTTCTATGGCTACACCTTC
CDR3: CASSLVGQGARFYGYTF

V: TRBV5-1
J: TRBJ1-1
size: -
D: -
DNA: TGCGCCAGCAGCTTGGTGGACACAGGGCTTACTGAAGCTTTCTTT
CDR3: CASSLVDTGLTEAFF

V: TRBV29-1
J: TRBJ2-5
size: -
D: -
DNA: TGCAGCGTTGCTCCTTCCCAAGAGACCCAGTACTTC
CDR3: CSVAPSQETQYF

V: TRBV7-2
J: TRBJ1-5
size: once
D: -
DNA: TGTGCCAGCAGCGGGGCGCAGGGCAATCAGCCCCAGCATTTT
CDR3: CASSGAQGNQPQHF

V: TRBV25-1
J: TRBJ2-3
size: -
D: -
DNA: TGTGCCAGCACCTCACGGGTATCCACAGATACGCAGTATTTT
CDR3: CASTSRVSTDTQYF

V: TRBV6-6
J: TRBJ2-5
size: -
D: TRBD1
DNA: TGTGCCAGCAGTTATACCCCCGGGACAGAAGGGACCCAGTACTTC
CDR3: CASSYTPGTEGTQYF

V: TRBV6-1
J: TRBJ1-2
size: -
D: TRBD1
DNA: TGTGCCAGCAGATCGGACAGGGCGGGGAGCTATGGCTACACCTTC
CDR3: CASRSDRAGSYGYTF

V: TRBV5-1
J: TRBJ1-2
size: -
D: -
DNA: TGCGCCAGCAGCTCGACAGACTATGGCTACACCTTC
CDR3: CASSSTDYGYTF

V: TRBV9
J: TRBJ2-1
size: -
D: TRBD1
DNA: TGTGCCAGAGGGACAGACTCCTACAATGAGCAGTTCTTC
CDR3: CARGTDSYNEQFF

V: TRBV6-4
J: TRBJ2-5
size: -
D: TRBD1
DNA: TGTGCCAGCAGTGAAGGGACAGGACAAGAGACCCAGTACTTC
CDR3: CASSEGTGQETQYF

V: TRBV19
J: TRBJ2-1
size: -
D: TRBD1
DNA: TGTGCCAGTAGTATCCCTCGGACAGGGGGCGTCTACAATGAGCAGTTCTTC
CDR3: CASSIPRTGGVYNEQFF

V: TRBV5-1
J: TRBJ2-3
size: few
D: -
DNA: TGCGCCAGCAGCTTGGAGGGAGTGGATACGCAGTATTTT
CDR3: CASSLEGVDTQYF

V: TRBV15
J: TRBJ1-1
size: -
D: TRBD1
DNA: TGTGCCACCAGCAGCGTACAGGGGGGAACTGAAGCTTTCTTT
CDR3: CATSSVQGGTEAFF

V: TRBV7-6
J: TRBJ1-1
size: few
D: TRBD1
DNA: TGTGCCAGCAGCTTAGACGGCAGGGGGAGTACTGAAGCTTTCTTT
CDR3: CASSLDGRGSTEAFF

V: TRBV11-2
J: TRBJ2-1
size: few
D: TRBD2
DNA: TGTGCCAGCAGCTTCGGGCGGGGGGATTACAATGAGCAGTTCTTC
CDR3: CASSFGRGDYNEQFF

V: TRBV5-1
J: TRBJ2-2
size: few
D: -
DNA: TGCGCCAGCAGCGCTCGGACAGTTGGAAAGGCCGGGGAGCTGTTTTTT
CDR3: CASSARTVGKAGELFF

V: TRBV29-1
J: TRBJ2-1
size: -
D: TRBD2
DNA: TGCAGCGGAAGCGGGAGTTTTAACAATGAGCAGTTCTTC
CDR3: CSGSGSFNNEQFF

V: TRBV6-6
J: TRBJ2-3
size: once
D: TRBD1
DNA: TGTGCCAGCGGACGTTATCGTACAGGGGGCATAGATACGCAGTATTTT
CDR3: CASGRYRTGGIDTQYF

V: TRBV7-8
J: TRBJ2-1
size: -
D: TRBD2
DNA: TGTGCCAGCAGCTTAGCTAGCGGGAGGGCTCTGGAAGAGCAGTTCTTC
CDR3: CASSLASGRALEEQFF

V: TRBV2
J: TRBJ2-7
size: -
D: -
DNA: TGTGCCAGCAGTGAAAGTATCTGGGGGCTGTACGAGCAGTACTTC
CDR3: CASSESIWGLYEQYF

V: TRBV7-8
J: TRBJ2-6
size: -
D: -
DNA: TGTGCCAGCAGCACGGGAAGTGCTGGGGCCAACGTCCTGACTTTC
CDR3: CASSTGSAGANVLTF

V: TRBV7-3
J: TRBJ2-6
size: -
D: TRBD1
DNA: TGTGCCAGCAGCTCGACAGGGCGGTCTGGGGCCAACGTCCTGACTTTC
CDR3: CASSSTGRSGANVLTF

V: TRBV29-1
J: TRBJ2-5
size: once
D: TRBD2
DNA: TGCAGCGTGGGTAATAGCGGGGGAAGGGAGACCCAGTACTTC
CDR3: CSVGNSGGRETQYF

V: TRBV27
J: TRBJ2-7
size: once
D: TRBD1
DNA: TGTGCCAGCGGGAAGGACAGGGACTCCTACGAGCAGTACTTC
CDR3: CASGKDRDSYEQYF

V: TRBV7-2
J: TRBJ1-4
size: -
D: -
DNA: TGTGCCAGCAGCTTAGGAGGGGGGGCGGTCGAAAAACTGTTTTTT
CDR3: CASSLGGGAVEKLFF